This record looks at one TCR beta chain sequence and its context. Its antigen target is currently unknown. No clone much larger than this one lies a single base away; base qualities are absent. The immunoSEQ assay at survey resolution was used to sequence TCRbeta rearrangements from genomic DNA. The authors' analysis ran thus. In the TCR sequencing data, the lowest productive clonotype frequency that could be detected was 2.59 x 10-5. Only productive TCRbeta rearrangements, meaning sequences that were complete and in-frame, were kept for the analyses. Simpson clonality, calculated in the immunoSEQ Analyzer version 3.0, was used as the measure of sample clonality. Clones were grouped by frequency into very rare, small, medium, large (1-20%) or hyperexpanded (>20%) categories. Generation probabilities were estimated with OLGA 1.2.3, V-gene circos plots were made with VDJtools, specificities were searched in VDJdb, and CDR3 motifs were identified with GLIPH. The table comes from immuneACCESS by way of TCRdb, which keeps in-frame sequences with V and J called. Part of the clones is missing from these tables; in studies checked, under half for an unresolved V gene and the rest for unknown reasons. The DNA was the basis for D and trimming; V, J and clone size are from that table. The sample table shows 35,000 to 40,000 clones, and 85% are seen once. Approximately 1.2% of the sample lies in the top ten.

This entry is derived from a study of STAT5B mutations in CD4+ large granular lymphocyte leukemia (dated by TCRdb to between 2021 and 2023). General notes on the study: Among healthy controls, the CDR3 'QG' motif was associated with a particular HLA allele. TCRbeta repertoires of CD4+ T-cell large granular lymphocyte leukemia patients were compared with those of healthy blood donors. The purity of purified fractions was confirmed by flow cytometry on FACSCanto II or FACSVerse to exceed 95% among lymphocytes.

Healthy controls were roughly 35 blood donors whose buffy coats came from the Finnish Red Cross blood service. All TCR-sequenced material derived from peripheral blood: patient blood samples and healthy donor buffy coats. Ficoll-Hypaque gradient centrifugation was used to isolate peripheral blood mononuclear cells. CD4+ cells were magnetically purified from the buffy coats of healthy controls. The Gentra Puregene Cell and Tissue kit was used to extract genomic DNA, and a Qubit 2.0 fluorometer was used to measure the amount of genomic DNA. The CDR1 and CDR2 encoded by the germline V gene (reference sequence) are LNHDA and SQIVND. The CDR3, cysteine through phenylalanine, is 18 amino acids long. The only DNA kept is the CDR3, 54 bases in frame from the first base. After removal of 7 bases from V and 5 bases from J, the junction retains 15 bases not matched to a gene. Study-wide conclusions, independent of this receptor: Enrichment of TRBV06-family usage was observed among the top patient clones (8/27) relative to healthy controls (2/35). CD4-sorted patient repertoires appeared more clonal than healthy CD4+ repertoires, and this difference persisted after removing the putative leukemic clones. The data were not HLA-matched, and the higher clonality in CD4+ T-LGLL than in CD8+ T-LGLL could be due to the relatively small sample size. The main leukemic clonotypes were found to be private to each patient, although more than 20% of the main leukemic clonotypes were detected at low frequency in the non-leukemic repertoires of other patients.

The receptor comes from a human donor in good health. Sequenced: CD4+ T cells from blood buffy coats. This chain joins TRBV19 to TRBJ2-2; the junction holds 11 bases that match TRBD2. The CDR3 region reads CASTSAGSGGAHTGELFF. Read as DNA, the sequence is TGTGCCAGTACCTCCGCGGGTAGCGGGGGGGCCCATACCGGGGAGCTGTTTTTT.